The sequence of this T cell receptor (beta chain) was determined in a study of OX40 agonist ivuxolimab in advanced cancers. Study as a whole: Hepatocellular carcinoma, melanoma, renal cell or head and neck cancer affected the dose-escalation patients. In three patients, partial responses were observed, one with hepatocellular carcinoma and two with cutaneous melanoma.

Produced via immunoSEQ multiplex PCR; TCRdb's table is partial and in-frame only. The table lists approximately 44,000 clones, 80% of them singletons, with roughly 10% in the top ten. Autoimmune disease history or systemic immunosuppression led to patients being barred. The TCR originated in an adult with an advanced solid tumor such as melanoma, head and neck, liver or kidney cancer. Sample: CD4+ or CD8+ T cells sorted from blood, taken in a trial of the OX40 agonist ivuxolimab.

In DNA form, the CDR3 reads TGCGCCAGCAGCCTTGGCTCAAAGGAAGGGGTGCAGTTCTTC. Its translation: CASSLGSKEGVQFF. The V and J genes are TRBV4-1 and TRBJ2-1; a weak D match, TRBD1 (5 bases). Germline CDR1 is MGHRA and CDR2 is YSYEKL. Trimming left V 4 bases short and J 12 bases short, with 19 bases between. CDR3 size: 14 residues.